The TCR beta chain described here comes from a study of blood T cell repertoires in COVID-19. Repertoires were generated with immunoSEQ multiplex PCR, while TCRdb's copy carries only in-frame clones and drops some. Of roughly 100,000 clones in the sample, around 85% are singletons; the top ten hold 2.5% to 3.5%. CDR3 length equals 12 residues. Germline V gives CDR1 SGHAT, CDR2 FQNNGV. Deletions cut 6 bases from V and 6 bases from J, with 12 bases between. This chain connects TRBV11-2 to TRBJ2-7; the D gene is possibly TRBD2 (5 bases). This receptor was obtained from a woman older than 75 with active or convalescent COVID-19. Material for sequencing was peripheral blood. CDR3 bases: TGTGCCAGCAGAAAAGACGGGGTCGAGCAGTACTTC. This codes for CASRKDGVEQYF.